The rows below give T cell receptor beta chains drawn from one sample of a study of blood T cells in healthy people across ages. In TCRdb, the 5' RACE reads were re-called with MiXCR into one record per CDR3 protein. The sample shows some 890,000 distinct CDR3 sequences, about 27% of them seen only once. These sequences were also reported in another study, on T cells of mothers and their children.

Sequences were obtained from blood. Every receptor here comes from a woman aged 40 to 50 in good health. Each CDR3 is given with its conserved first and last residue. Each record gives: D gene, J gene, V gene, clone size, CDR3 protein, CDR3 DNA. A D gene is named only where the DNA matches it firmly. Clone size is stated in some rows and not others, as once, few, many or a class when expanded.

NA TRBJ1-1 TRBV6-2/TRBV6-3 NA CASTTGWLNPEAFF TGTGCCAGCACCACGGGGTGGCTTAACCCTGAAGCTTTCTTT
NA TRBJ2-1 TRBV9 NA CASSPKLGGHNEQFF TGTGCCAGCAGCCCGAAACTAGGGGGACACAATGAGCAGTTCTTC
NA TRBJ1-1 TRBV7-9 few CASSAGLTGITEAFF TGTGCCAGCAGCGCAGGTTTGACAGGTATCACTGAAGCTTTCTTT
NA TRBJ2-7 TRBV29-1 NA CSVEDRPDEQYF TGCAGCGTTGAAGATCGTCCGGACGAGCAGTACTTC
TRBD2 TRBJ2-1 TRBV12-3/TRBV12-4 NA CASSFGGAPNEQFF TGTGCCAGCAGTTTCGGGGGGGCCCCCAATGAGCAGTTCTTC
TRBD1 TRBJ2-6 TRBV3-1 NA CASSPHNQGASSGANVLTF TGTGCCAGCAGCCCCCATAATCAGGGGGCCAGCTCTGGGGCCAACGTCCTGACTTTC
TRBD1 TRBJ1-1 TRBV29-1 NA CSVDRGPTEAFF TGCAGCGTCGACAGGGGGCCAACTGAAGCTTTCTTT
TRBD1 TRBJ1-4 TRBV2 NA CASSDRGYNEKLFF TGTGCCAGCAGTGACAGGGGGTATAATGAAAAACTGTTTTTT
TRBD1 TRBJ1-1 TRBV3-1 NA CASSPGTGFAEAFF TGTGCCAGCAGCCCCGGGACAGGGTTCGCTGAAGCTTTCTTT
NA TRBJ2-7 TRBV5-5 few CASSPEQYEQYF TGTGCCAGCAGCCCGGAGCAGTACGAGCAGTACTTC
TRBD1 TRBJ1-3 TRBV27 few CASSDRGGGNTIYF TGTGCCAGCAGTGACAGGGGAGGGGGAAACACCATATATTTT
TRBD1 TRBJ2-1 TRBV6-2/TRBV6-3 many CASGSRQGIYNEQFF TGTGCCAGCGGGTCTAGACAGGGAATTTACAATGAGCAGTTCTTC
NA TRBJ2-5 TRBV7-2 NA CASSLAHTQETQYF TGTGCCAGCAGCTTAGCGCACACTCAAGAGACCCAGTACTTC
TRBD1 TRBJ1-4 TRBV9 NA CASSVGTGRSEKLFF TGTGCCAGCAGCGTAGGGACAGGGAGGAGTGAAAAACTGTTTTTT